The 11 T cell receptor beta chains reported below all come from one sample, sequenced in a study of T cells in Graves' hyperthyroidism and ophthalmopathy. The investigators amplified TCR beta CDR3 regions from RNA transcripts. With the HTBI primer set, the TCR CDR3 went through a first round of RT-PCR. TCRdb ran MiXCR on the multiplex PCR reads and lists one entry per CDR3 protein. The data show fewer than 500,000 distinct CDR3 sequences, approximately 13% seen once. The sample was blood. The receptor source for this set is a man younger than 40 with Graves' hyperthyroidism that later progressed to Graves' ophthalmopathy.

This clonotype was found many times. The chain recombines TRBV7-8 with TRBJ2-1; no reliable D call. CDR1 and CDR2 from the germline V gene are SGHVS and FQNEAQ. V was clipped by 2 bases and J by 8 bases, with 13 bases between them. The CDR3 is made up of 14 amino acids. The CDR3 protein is CASSLFLPPDEQFF. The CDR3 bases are TGTGCCAGCAGCTTATTTCTCCCCCCGGATGAGCAGTTCTTC.

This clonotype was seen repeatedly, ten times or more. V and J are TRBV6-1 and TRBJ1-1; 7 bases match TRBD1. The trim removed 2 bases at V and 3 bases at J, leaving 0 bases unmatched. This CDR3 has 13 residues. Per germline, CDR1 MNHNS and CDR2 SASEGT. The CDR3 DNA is TGTGCCAGCAGTGAACAGGGGGACACTGAAGCTTTCTTT. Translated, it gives CASSEQGDTEAFF.

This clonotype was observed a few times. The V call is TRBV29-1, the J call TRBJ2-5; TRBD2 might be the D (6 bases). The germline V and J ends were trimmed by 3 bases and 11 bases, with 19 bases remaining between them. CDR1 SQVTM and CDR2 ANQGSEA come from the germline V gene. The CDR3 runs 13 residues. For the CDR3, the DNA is TGCAGCGTTGACCGGGTGCGGGGCGAGAAACAGTACTTC. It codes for CSVDRVRGEKQYF.

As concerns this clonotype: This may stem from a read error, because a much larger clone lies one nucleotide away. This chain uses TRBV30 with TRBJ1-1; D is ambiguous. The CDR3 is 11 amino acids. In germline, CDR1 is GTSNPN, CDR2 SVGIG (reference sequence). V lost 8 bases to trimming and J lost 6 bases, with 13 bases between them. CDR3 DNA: TGTGCCCGGATACAGAGGTCTGAAGCTTTCTTT. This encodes CARIQRSEAFF.

CDR3: CASSFNIANTGELFF. The CDR3 DNA follows: TGTGCCAGCAGCTTCAACATAGCGAACACCGGGGAGCTGTTTTTT. The rearrangement links TRBV7-8 to TRBJ2-2; no clear D. The germline V and J ends were trimmed by 3 bases and 0 bases, with 8 bases remaining between them. The CDR3 is 15 residues long. Germline loops: CDR1 SGHVS, CDR2 FQNEAQ. Using reference TRBV7-8 and TRBJ2-2 for the parts outside the CDR3, the full variable domain is GAGVSQSPRYKVAKRGQDVALRCDPISGHVSLFWYQQALGQGPEFLTYFQNEAQLDKSGLPSDRFFAERPEGSVSTLKIQRTQQEDSAVYLCASSFNIANTGELFFGEGSRLTVL.

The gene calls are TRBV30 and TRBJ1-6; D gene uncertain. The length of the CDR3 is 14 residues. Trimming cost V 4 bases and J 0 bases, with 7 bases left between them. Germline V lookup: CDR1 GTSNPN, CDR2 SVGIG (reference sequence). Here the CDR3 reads CAWTASSYNSPLHF. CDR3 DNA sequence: TGTGCCTGGACGGCAAGCTCCTATAATTCACCCCTCCACTTT.

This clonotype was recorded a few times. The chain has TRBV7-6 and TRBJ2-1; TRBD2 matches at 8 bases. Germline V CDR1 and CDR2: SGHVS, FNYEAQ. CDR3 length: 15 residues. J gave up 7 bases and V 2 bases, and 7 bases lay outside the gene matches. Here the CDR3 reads CASSLLAGISNEQFF. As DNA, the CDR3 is TGTGCCAGCAGCTTATTAGCGGGGATATCTAATGAGCAGTTCTTC.

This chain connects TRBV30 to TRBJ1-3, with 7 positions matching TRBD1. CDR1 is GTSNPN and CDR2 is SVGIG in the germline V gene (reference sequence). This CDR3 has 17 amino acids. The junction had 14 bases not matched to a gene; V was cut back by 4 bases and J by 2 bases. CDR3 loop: CAWKRRRQGVAGNTIYF. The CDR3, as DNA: TGTGCCTGGAAAAGAAGGCGACAGGGAGTCGCTGGAAACACCATATATTTT.

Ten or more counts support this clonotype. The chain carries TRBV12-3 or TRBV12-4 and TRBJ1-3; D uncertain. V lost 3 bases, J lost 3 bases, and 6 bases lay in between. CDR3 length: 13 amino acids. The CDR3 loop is CASSFLSGNTIYF. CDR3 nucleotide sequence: TGTGCCAGCAGTTTCCTCAGTGGAAACACCATATATTTT.

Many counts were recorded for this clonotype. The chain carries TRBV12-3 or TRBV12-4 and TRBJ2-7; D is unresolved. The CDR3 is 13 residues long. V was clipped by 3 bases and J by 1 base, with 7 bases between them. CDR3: CASSFDTSYEQYF. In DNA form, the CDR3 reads TGTGCCAGCAGTTTCGATACGTCCTACGAGCAGTACTTC.

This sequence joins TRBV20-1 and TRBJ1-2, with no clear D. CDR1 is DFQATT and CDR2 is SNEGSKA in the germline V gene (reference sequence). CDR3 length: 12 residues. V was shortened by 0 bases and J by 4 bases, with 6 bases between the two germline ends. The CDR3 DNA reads TGCAGTGCTAGAGAGGAACCCTATGGCTACACCTTC. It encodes CSAREEPYGYTF.